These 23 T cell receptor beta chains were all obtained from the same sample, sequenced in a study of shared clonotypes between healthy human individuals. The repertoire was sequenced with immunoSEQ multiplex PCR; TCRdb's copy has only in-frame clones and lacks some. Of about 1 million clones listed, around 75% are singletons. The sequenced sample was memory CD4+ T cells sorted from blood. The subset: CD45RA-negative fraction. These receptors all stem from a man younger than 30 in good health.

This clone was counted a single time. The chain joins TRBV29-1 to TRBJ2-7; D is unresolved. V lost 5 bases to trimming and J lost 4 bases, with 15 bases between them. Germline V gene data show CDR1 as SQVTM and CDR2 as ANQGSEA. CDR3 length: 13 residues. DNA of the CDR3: TGCAGCGTTCCAGCGTTGACTGGGTACGAGCAGTACTTC. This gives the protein CSVPALTGYEQYF.

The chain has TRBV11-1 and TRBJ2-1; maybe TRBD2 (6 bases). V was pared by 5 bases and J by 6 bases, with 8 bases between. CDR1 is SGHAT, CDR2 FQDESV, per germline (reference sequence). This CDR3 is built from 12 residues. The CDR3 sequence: CASSLSGNEQFF. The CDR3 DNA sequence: TGTGCCAGCAGCCTTAGCGGCAATGAGCAGTTCTTC.

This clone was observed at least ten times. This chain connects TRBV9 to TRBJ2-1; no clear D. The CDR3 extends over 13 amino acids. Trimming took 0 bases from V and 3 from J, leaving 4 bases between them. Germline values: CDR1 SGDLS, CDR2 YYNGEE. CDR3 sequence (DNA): TGTGCCAGCAGCGTAGCGGACTACAATGAGCAGTTCTTC. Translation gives CASSVADYNEQFF.

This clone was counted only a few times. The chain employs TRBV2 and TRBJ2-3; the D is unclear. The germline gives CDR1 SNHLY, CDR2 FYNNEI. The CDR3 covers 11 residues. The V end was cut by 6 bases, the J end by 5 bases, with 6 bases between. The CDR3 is CASRVGDTQYF. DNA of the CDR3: TGTGCCAGCAGGGTTGGAGATACGCAGTATTTT.

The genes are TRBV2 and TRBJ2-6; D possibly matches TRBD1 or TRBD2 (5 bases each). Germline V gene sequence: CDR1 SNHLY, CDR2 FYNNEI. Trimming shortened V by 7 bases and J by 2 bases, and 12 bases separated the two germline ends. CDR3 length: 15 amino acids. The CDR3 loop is CASTSEGTGANVLTF. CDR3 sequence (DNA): TGTGCCAGCACCTCAGAGGGGACTGGGGCCAACGTCCTGACTTTC.

CDR3 DNA: TGCGCCAGCGGTGAGGGGACGGCAACTGAAGCTTTCTTT. Translated, it gives CASGEGTATEAFF. The rearrangement links TRBV5-1 to TRBJ1-1; tentative D call: TRBD1 (5 bases). CDR1 is SGHRS and CDR2 is YFSETQ in the germline V gene. This CDR3 comprises 13 residues. V lost 7 bases, J lost 5 bases, and 15 bases lay in between.

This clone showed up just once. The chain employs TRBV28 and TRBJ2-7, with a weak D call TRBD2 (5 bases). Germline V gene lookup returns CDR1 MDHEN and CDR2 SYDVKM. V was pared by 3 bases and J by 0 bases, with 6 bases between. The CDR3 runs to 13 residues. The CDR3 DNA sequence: TGTGCCAGCAGTTTTGGGAGCTCCTACGAGCAGTACTTC. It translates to CASSFGSSYEQYF. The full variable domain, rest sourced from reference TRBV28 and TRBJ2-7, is DVKVTQSSRYLVKRTGEKVFLECVQDMDHENMFWYRQDPGLGLRLIYFSYDVKMKEKGDIPEGYSVSREKKERFSLILESASTNQTSMYLCASSFGSSYEQYFGPGTRLTVT.

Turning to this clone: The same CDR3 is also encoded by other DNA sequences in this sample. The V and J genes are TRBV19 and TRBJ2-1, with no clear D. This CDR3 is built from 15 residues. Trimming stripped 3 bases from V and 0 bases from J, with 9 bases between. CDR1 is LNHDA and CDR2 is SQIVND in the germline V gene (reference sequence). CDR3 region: CASSMEGSSYNEQFF. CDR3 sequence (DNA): TGTGCCAGTAGTATGGAAGGGTCCTCCTACAATGAGCAGTTCTTC.

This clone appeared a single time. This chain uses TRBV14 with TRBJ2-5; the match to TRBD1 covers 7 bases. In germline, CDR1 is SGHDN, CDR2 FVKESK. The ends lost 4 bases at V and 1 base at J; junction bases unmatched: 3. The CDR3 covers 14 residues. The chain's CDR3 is CASSRRDSQETQYF. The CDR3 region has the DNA TGTGCCAGCAGCCGACGGGACAGCCAAGAGACCCAGTACTTC.

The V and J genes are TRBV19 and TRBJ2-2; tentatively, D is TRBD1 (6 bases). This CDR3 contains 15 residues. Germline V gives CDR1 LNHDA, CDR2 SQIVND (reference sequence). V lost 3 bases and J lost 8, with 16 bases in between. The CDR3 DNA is TGTGCCAGTAGTATTGGGGCACAGGGAACGGGGGAGCTGTTTTTT. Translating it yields CASSIGAQGTGELFF.

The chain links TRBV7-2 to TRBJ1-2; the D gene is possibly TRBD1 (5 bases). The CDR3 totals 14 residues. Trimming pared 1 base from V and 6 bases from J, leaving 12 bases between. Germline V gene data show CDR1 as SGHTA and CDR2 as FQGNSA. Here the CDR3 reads CASSLGRVGHGYTF. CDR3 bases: TGTGCCAGCAGCTTAGGCAGGGTAGGGCATGGCTACACCTTC.

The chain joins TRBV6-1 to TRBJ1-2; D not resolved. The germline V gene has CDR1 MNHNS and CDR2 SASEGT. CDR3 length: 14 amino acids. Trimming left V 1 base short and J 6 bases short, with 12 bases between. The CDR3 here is CASSEVWGRDGYTF. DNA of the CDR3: TGTGCCAGCAGTGAAGTATGGGGAAGAGATGGCTACACCTTC.

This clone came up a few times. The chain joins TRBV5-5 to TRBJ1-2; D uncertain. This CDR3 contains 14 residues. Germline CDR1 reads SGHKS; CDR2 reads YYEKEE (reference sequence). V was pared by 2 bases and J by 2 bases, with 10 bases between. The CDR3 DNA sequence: TGTGCCAGCAGCTTTGGGGTCGGAAACTATGGCTACACCTTC. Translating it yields CASSFGVGNYGYTF.

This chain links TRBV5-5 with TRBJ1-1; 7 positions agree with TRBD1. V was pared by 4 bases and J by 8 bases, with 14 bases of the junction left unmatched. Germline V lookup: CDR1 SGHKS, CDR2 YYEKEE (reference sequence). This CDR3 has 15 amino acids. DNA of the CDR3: TGTGCCAGCAGCCAGGCCGTCACCGGGACAGCAGAAGCTTTCTTT. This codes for CASSQAVTGTAEAFF.

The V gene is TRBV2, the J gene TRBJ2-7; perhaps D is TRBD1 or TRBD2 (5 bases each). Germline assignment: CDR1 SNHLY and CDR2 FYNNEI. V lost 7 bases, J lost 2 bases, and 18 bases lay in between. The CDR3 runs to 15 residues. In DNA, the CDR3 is TGTGCCAGCACCTTTGGGGGTAGCCTTGCCTACGAGCAGTACTTC. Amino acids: CASTFGGSLAYEQYF.

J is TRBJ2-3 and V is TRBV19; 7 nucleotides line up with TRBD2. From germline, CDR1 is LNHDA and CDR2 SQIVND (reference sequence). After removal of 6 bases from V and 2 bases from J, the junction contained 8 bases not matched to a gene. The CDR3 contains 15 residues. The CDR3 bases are TGTGCCAGTAGCCACCGGGAGGCCATCACAGATACGCAGTATTTT. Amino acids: CASSHREAITDTQYF.

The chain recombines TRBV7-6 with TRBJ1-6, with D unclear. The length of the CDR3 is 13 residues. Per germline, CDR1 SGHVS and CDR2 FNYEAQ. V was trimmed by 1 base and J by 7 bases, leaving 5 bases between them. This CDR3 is CASSLVGNSPLHF. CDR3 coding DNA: TGTGCCAGCAGCTTAGTCGGCAATTCACCCCTCCACTTT.

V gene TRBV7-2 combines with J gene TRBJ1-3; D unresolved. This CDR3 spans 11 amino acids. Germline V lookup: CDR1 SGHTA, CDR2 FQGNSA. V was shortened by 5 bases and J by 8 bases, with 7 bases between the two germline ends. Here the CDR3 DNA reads TGTGCCAGCAGCCAGAAGGACACCATATATTTT. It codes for CASSQKDTIYF.

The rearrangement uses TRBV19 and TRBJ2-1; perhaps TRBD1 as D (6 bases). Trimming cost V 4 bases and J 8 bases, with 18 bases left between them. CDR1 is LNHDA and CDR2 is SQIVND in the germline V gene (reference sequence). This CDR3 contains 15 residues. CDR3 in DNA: TGTGCCAGTAGTAGCAGGGGCGGTAATTTCGATGAGCAGTTCTTC. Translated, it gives CASSSRGGNFDEQFF.

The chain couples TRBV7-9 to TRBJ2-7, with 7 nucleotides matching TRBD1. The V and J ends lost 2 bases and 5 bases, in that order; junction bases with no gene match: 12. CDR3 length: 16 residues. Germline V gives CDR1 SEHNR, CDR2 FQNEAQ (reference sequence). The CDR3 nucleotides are TGTGCCAGCAGCTTAATGCAGAACAGGGGTCAGAACGAGCAGTACTTC. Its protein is CASSLMQNRGQNEQYF.

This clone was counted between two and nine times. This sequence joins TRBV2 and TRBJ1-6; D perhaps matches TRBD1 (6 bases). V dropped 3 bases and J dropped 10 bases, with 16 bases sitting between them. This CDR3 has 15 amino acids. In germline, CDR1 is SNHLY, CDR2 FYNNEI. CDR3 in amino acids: CASSDDPLGGSPLHF. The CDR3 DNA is TGTGCCAGCAGTGACGACCCCCTAGGGGGGTCACCCCTCCACTTT.

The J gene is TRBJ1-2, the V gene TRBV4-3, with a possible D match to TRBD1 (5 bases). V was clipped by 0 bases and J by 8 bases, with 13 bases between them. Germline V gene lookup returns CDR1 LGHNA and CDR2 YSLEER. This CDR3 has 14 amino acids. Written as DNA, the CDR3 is TGCGCCAGCAGCCAAGATTCAGGGACTGCCGGCTACACCTTC. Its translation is CASSQDSGTAGYTF.

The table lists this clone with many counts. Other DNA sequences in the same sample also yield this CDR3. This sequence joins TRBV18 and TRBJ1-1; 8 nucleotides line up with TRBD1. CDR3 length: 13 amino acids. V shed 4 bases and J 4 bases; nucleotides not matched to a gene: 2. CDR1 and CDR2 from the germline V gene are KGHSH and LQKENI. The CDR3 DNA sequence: TGTGCCAGCTCACGAACAGGGGGCACTGAAGCTTTCTTT. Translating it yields CASSRTGGTEAFF.